The 26 T cell receptor beta chains below were found in one sample sequenced in a study of spatial heterogeneity in lung cancer. TCRdb independently ran MiXCR on the 5' RACE reads; one entry per CDR3 protein. The sample has some 6,900 distinct CDR3 sequences, approximately 3.8% seen once; the top ten hold 20% to 30%. Regarding time point: sample taken at primary tumor resection. Unsorted whole RNA from tumor, nontumor lung or frozen PBMC underwent sequencing. This specimen was normal lung tissue next to the tumor, taken at surgery. Receptor source: a female donor with early-stage non-small cell lung cancer.

This clonotype appeared many times. Since it is a stray read in a library aimed at alpha chains, this beta chain has a size that is not meaningful. The chain is built from TRBV7-2 and TRBJ2-5; a possible D gene is TRBD1 (6 bases). CDR3 size: 13 residues. Germline V gene sequence: CDR1 SGHTA, CDR2 FQGNSA. The V end lost 8 bases, the J end lost 4 bases, and 14 bases lay between the germline ends. The chain's CDR3 is CASSYRVRETQYF. CDR3 nucleotides: TGTGCCAGCTCTTACAGGGTTCGAGAGACCCAGTACTTC.

This clonotype was seen many times. The size of this beta chain means little, since it is a stray read in a library made for alpha chains. The genes are TRBV3-1 and TRBJ1-2; tentatively, D is TRBD1 (5 bases). CDR3 length: 16 residues. Trimming cost V 1 base and J 5 bases, with 17 bases left between them. From germline, CDR1 is LGHDT and CDR2 YNNKEL (reference sequence). The CDR3 protein is CASSQGGGQLRYGYTF. The CDR3 bases are TGTGCCAGCAGCCAAGGTGGGGGTCAGTTGAGGTATGGCTACACCTTC.

There are a few counts of this clonotype. Because the library targeted alpha chains, this beta chain is an off-target read whose size means little. This sequence joins TRBV6-4 and TRBJ2-3; D ambiguous. Germline CDR1 MRHNA, CDR2 SNTAGT. This CDR3 spans 13 amino acids. V was trimmed by 5 bases and J by 5 bases, leaving 11 bases between them. CDR3 protein: CASSRREGDTQYF. The CDR3 nucleotides are TGTGCCAGCAGTCGTAGGGAAGGAGATACGCAGTATTTT.

This clonotype was seen many times. For a library built for alpha chains, this beta chain is a stray read; little rests on its size. The chain is built from TRBV7-2 and TRBJ2-7, with 7 nucleotides matching TRBD1. This CDR3 contains 13 residues. Unmatched junction bases numbered 3, after V lost 5 bases and J lost 2 bases. In germline, CDR1 is SGHTA, CDR2 FQGNSA. Here the CDR3 DNA reads TGTGCCAGCAGCCCGACAGGGCCCTACGAGCAGTACTTC. Its protein is CASSPTGPYEQYF.

By share, this clonotype ranks as medium-sized. This beta chain was picked up by a library intended for alpha chains and is off target, so its count carries little meaning. The V gene is TRBV28, the J gene TRBJ2-7; TRBD2 agrees at 14 bases. V gave up 6 bases and J gave up 0 bases; unmatched junction bases: 4. CDR3 length: 16 amino acids. The germline V gene has CDR1 MDHEN and CDR2 SYDVKM. Here the CDR3 DNA reads TGTGCCAGCAGGAGACTAGCGGGGGGGCCCTCCTACGAGCAGTACTTC. It is translated as CASRRLAGGPSYEQYF.

This clonotype qualifies as medium-sized. The library was prepared for alpha chains; this beta chain is a stray read, so its frequency means little. The genes are TRBV3-1 and TRBJ1-2; weak D call: TRBD1 (6 bases). The CDR3 runs 14 residues. The germline V and J ends were trimmed by 4 bases and 4 bases, with 13 bases remaining between them. In germline, CDR1 is LGHDT, CDR2 YNNKEL (reference sequence). CDR3 DNA: TGTGCCAGCAGCCGGCAAGGGGGTATCTATGGCTACACCTTC. Translation: CASSRQGGIYGYTF. The complete variable domain, with remaining parts taken from reference TRBV3-1 and TRBJ1-2, reads DTAVSQTPKYLVTQMGNDKSIKCEQNLGHDTMYWYKQDSKKFLKIMFSYNNKELIINETVPNRFSPKSPDKAHLNLHINSLELGDSAVYFCASSRQGGIYGYTFGSGTRLTVV.

This clonotype was seen ten or more times. Being off target in a library aimed at alpha chains, this beta chain has a size of little meaning. V usage is TRBV7-6 and J usage is TRBJ2-7; tentatively, D is TRBD1 or TRBD2 (6 bases each). V was cut by 5 bases and J by 6 bases, with 14 bases left in between. The CDR3 contains 13 residues. In germline, CDR1 is SGHVS, CDR2 FNYEAQ. The CDR3 DNA is TGTGCCAGCAGCCCAATCGAGGGGGGCGAGCAGTACTTC. It yields the protein CASSPIEGGEQYF.

This clonotype was counted ten times or more. Being off target in a library aimed at alpha chains, this beta chain has a size of little meaning. The chain employs TRBV7-9 and TRBJ1-5; 10 positions agree with TRBD1. CDR3 length: 17 amino acids. Germline CDR1 is SEHNR and CDR2 is FQNEAQ (reference sequence). The V and J ends lost 5 bases and 2 bases, in that order; junction bases with no gene match: 9. CDR3 in DNA: TGTGCCAGCAGCCGTGGGACCGGGACAGGGGGCAATCAGCCCCAGCATTTT. This encodes CASSRGTGTGGNQPQHF.

This clonotype is judged medium-sized. The library was designed around alpha chains, so this beta chain is a stray read whose abundance carries little weight. The chain recombines TRBV29-1 with TRBJ2-7; TRBD2 matches 11 bases. The germline gives CDR1 SQVTM, CDR2 ANQGSEA. This CDR3 has 16 amino acids. Trimming cost V 4 bases and J 2 bases; bases outside gene matches: 10. CDR3 loop: CSVVGSGGALPYEQYF. CDR3 sequence (DNA): TGCAGCGTTGTCGGTAGCGGGGGGGCCTTGCCCTACGAGCAGTACTTC.

This clonotype has ten or more counts. This beta chain slipped into a library made for alpha chains as a stray read, so its size is not meaningful. The chain links TRBV24-1 to TRBJ1-5, with D perhaps TRBD1 (6 bases). This CDR3 region has 17 residues. Trimming cost V 0 bases and J 0 bases, with 11 bases left between them. Germline V gene lookup returns CDR1 KGHDR and CDR2 SFDVKD. This CDR3 is CATSDLRAGASNQPQHF. The CDR3, as DNA: TGTGCCACCAGTGATTTGCGAGCAGGGGCTAGCAATCAGCCCCAGCATTTT.

Comment on this clonotype: As an off-target read in a library built for alpha chains, this beta chain has a frequency of little significance. This rearrangement joins TRBV7-2 to TRBJ2-7, with TRBD1 matching over 10 bases. The V gene end was trimmed by 3 bases and the J gene end by 5 bases; junction bases not matched to a gene: 4. The CDR3 loop spans 14 amino acids. Looked up from germline, CDR1 is SGHTA and CDR2 is FQGNSA. The CDR3 protein is CASSFDRGLDEQYF. The CDR3 DNA sequence: TGTGCCAGCAGCTTCGACAGGGGGCTAGACGAGCAGTACTTC.

This clonotype is medium-sized. This beta chain turned up in a library designed for alpha chains; as an off-target read, its abundance says little. The chain couples TRBV2 to TRBJ2-3; TRBD2 is a possible D gene (6 bases). Between the trimmed V and J ends, which lost 8 bases and 1 base, there was a span of 10 bases. The CDR3 consists of 13 residues. Per germline, CDR1 SNHLY and CDR2 FYNNEI. The CDR3 spells CASVWGGTDTQYF. The CDR3 nucleotides are TGTGCCAGCGTATGGGGGGGCACAGATACGCAGTATTTT.

This clonotype was recorded at least ten times. Being off target in a library aimed at alpha chains, this beta chain has a size of little meaning. Written as DNA, the CDR3 is TGTGCCAGCAGCTTAGGGTCCACCGGGGAGACCCAGTACTTC. It translates to CASSLGSTGETQYF. The rearrangement joins TRBV7-8 to TRBJ2-5; D not certain. CDR3 length: 14 amino acids. Germline V gene sequence: CDR1 SGHVS, CDR2 FQNEAQ. V shed 1 base and J shed 5 bases, with 11 bases lying between them.

There are many counts of this clonotype. This beta chain was picked up by a library intended for alpha chains and is off target, so its count carries little meaning. The rearrangement joins TRBV12-3 or TRBV12-4 to TRBJ1-5; no clear D. Trimming cost V 3 bases and J 9 bases, with 15 bases left between them. The CDR3 sequence is 14 residues long. The CDR3 sequence: CASSFAGMMSPQHF. For the CDR3, the DNA is TGTGCCAGCAGTTTTGCCGGGATGATGTCGCCCCAGCATTTT.

This clonotype was detected ten times or more. With the library built for alpha chains, this beta chain is off target and its frequency is not meaningful. The genes are TRBV9 and TRBJ1-2, with D hard to call. Germline V gene lookup returns CDR1 SGDLS and CDR2 YYNGEE. This CDR3 has 16 amino acids. V dropped 0 bases and J dropped 3 bases, with 15 bases sitting between them. The CDR3 DNA reads as TGTGCCAGCAGCGTAGCGGACGGATCCTATTACTATGGCTACACCTTC. Its protein product is CASSVADGSYYYGYTF.

This clonotype rates as medium-sized. Since it is a stray read in a library aimed at alpha chains, this beta chain has a size that is not meaningful. The rearrangement uses TRBV28 and TRBJ1-5; D is perhaps TRBD1 (6 bases). Germline V gene data show CDR1 as MDHEN and CDR2 as SYDVKM. Trimming shortened V by 7 bases and J by 11 bases, and 15 bases separated the two germline ends. The CDR3 is 12 residues long. For the CDR3, the DNA is TGTGCCAGCACCCTTCCAAGGGGGGCCCAGCATTTT. Encoded protein: CASTLPRGAQHF.

This clonotype has ten or more counts. This beta chain lies outside the target of a library built for alpha chains; its clone size means little. V and J are TRBV4-1 and TRBJ2-1; D might be TRBD1 or TRBD2, each matching 5 bases. From germline, CDR1 is MGHRA and CDR2 YSYEKL. This CDR3 is built from 13 residues. Trimming removed 8 bases from V and 8 bases from J, with 16 bases in between. The CDR3 nucleotides read TGCGCCAGCGGGGACGTTGGGGAAGATGAGCAGTTCTTC. Protein: CASGDVGEDEQFF.

By sample fraction, this clonotype is medium-sized. The library was designed around alpha chains, so this beta chain is a stray read whose abundance carries little weight. The chain carries TRBV10-3 and TRBJ2-3; 13 bases are shared with TRBD2. Germline trimming cut 6 bases from V and 10 bases from J; bases unmatched to any gene: 13. The CDR3 spans 16 residues. Germline loops: CDR1 ENHRY, CDR2 SYGVKD. CDR3 sequence reads: CAIRQGLAGASDSQYF. Here the CDR3 DNA reads TGTGCCATCAGGCAAGGACTAGCGGGGGCAAGTGACTCGCAGTATTTT.

This clonotype was picked up many times. Relative to the germline gene, one junction end is altered; a read error may explain this. The size of this beta chain means little, since it is a stray read in a library made for alpha chains. V usage is TRBV28 and J usage is TRBJ2-4; 10 bases fit TRBD2. The CDR3 is made up of 16 amino acids. The germline CDR1 and CDR2 sequences are MDHEN and SYDVKM. CDR3 bases: TGTGTCAGCATCGCTGCGGGACTAGCGACACAAAACATTCAGTACTTC. It specifies CVSIAAGLATQNIQYF.

This clonotype came up many times. Found in a library prepared for alpha chains, this beta chain is an off-target read, and its abundance has little meaning. This sequence joins TRBV20-1 and TRBJ2-3; D is perhaps TRBD2 (5 bases). Germline V gene sequence: CDR1 DFQATT, CDR2 SNEGSKA (reference sequence). The CDR3 length is 13 residues. V gave up 5 bases and J gave up 1 base, with 10 bases separating them. The chain's CDR3 is CSAGGIGTDTQYF. CDR3 DNA sequence: TGCAGTGCTGGAGGTATAGGCACAGATACGCAGTATTTT.

This clonotype was seen ten or more times. Being off target in a library aimed at alpha chains, this beta chain has a size of little meaning. As DNA, the CDR3 is TGTGCCAGCAGCGGTCTGGGGGGCGAAAAACTGTTTTTT. Protein: CASSGLGGEKLFF. J is TRBJ1-4 and V is TRBV5-6, with D tentatively TRBD1 (6 bases). Germline CDR1 reads SGHDT; CDR2 reads YYEEEE. V gave up 4 bases and J gave up 8 bases, with 12 bases separating them. CDR3 length equals 13 residues.

This clonotype appeared many times. A library prepared for alpha chains yielded this beta chain as an off-target read; its size is of little meaning. The V call is TRBV5-1, the J call TRBJ2-1; TRBD2 matches at 10 bases. This CDR3 has 16 residues. Trimming removed 0 bases from V and 4 bases from J; junction bases left unmatched: 4. Germline CDR1 SGHRS, CDR2 YFSETQ. Written as DNA, the CDR3 is TGCGCCAGCAGCTTGGTAGCGGGAGGCGGGTACAATGAGCAGTTCTTC. Its translation is CASSLVAGGGYNEQFF.

This clonotype occurred many times. Since the library was made to target alpha chains, this beta chain is a stray read and its abundance is not meaningful. The chain links TRBV5-1 to TRBJ1-2; 7 bases map to TRBD1. Per the germline V gene, CDR1 is SGHRS and CDR2 is YFSETQ. With V trimmed by 4 bases and J by 6 bases, 12 bases remained unmatched. CDR3 size: 15 residues. In nucleotides, the CDR3 is TGCGCCAGCAGCGCTGGGACAGCTAAGTATCATGGCTACACCTTC. Translating gives CASSAGTAKYHGYTF.

By proportion, this clonotype is medium-sized. Being off target in a library aimed at alpha chains, this beta chain has a size of little meaning. V is TRBV9 and J is TRBJ2-1, with 9 bases identical to TRBD2. Germline CDR1 SGDLS, CDR2 YYNGEE. The junction had 7 bases not matched to a gene; V was cut back by 5 bases and J by 4 bases. This CDR3 is built from 15 residues. The CDR3 nucleotides are TGTGCCAGCAGTATAAGCGGGGGGTCTTACAATGAGCAGTTCTTC. Protein: CASSISGGSYNEQFF.

This clonotype showed up many times. Being off target in a library aimed at alpha chains, this beta chain has a size of little meaning. V and J are TRBV2 and TRBJ2-1, with 8 bases that match TRBD1. This CDR3 is built from 15 residues. Germline lookup yields CDR1 SNHLY and CDR2 FYNNEI. Trimming at V came to 5 bases and at J to 2 bases, leaving 5 bases not matched to a gene. As DNA, the CDR3 is TGTGCCAGCAGTCCCGACAGGGGCGCCTACAATGAGCAGTTCTTC. Its protein is CASSPDRGAYNEQFF.

By proportion, this clonotype is medium-sized (0.01 to 0.1%). The library was built for alpha chains, so this beta chain is an off-target read and its size means little. This chain links TRBV4-3 with TRBJ1-2; D not certain. With 1 base removed from V and 0 bases from J, the gap between germline ends came to 9 bases. Germline V lookup: CDR1 LGHNA, CDR2 YSLEER. The length of the CDR3 is 15 residues. Here the CDR3 DNA reads TGCGCCAGCAGCCAAGTCGTTGGGGCTAACTATGGCTACACCTTC. Its protein is CASSQVVGANYGYTF.